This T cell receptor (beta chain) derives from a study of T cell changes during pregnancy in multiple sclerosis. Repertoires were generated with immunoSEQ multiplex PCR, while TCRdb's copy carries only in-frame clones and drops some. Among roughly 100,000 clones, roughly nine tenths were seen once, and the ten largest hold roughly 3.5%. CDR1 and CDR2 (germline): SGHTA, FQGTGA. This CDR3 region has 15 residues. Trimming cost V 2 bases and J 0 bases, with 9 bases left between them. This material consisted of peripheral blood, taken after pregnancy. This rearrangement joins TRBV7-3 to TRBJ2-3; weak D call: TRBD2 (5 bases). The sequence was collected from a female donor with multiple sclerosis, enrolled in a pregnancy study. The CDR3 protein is CASSLFRGSTDTQYF. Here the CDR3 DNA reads TGTGCCAGCAGCTTATTCCGGGGAAGCACAGATACGCAGTATTTT.